The 26 T cell receptor beta chains below all came from one sample that was sequenced in a study of ipilimumab plus nivolumab after autologous stem cell transplantation. Assay used: immunoSEQ multiplex PCR; TCRdb lists only in-frame clones, some missing. The table has fewer than 15,000 clones, 60% to 75% seen once. Sequenced here: PBMCs, sampled in a trial of ipilimumab plus nivolumab as post-transplant consolidation. These receptors all stem from a male donor with primary mediastinal lymphoma.

V and J are TRBV30 and TRBJ1-3; a possible D gene is TRBD1 (6 bases). Germline lookup yields CDR1 GTSNPN and CDR2 SVGIG (reference sequence). This CDR3 is built from 13 residues. Trimming took off 8 bases at V and 0 bases at J, with 11 bases between the two ends. CDR3 residues: CAGQLNSGNTIYF. CDR3 DNA sequence: TGTGCCGGACAGCTTAACTCTGGAAACACCATATATTTT.

The rearrangement links TRBV7-2 to TRBJ2-4, with D possibly TRBD2 on 5 matching bases. The CDR3 covers 12 residues. Trimming cost V 2 bases and J 9 bases, with 8 bases left between them. Germline CDR1 reads SGHTA; CDR2 reads FQGNSA. CDR3 bases: TGTGCCAGCAGCTTAACCAGCGGCATTCAGTACTTC. This translates into CASSLTSGIQYF.

The rearrangement links TRBV5-4 to TRBJ2-5; D may be TRBD2 (5 bases). The CDR3 has 13 residues. Trimming took 5 bases from V and 5 from J, leaving 13 bases between them. CDR1 and CDR2 (germline): SGHNT, YYREEE (reference sequence). The CDR3 DNA reads TGTGCCAGCAGTTTGCGGGTGGTGGAGACCCAGTACTTC. Its translation is CASSLRVVETQYF.

The chain carries TRBV10-2 and TRBJ1-2, with a possible D match to TRBD1 (6 bases). Germline CDR1 WSHSY, CDR2 SAAADI. The CDR3 spans 14 residues. Between the trimmed V and J ends, which lost 3 bases and 4 bases, there was a span of 12 bases. As DNA, the CDR3 is TGCGCCAGCAGTGACCAGGGGTTCCTCTATGGCTACACCTTC. Its protein is CASSDQGFLYGYTF.

In its sample, this clone was seen once. This CDR3 reads CASSEAPGSFFDEQFF. The CDR3 coding sequence is TGTGCCAGCAGTGAAGCTCCCGGGAGTTTTTTTGATGAGCAGTTCTTC. V usage is TRBV2 and J usage is TRBJ2-1; D might be TRBD2 (6 bases). The V and J ends lost 0 bases and 8 bases respectively, with 17 bases between them. CDR1 is SNHLY, CDR2 FYNNEI, per germline. The CDR3 spans 16 residues.

The J gene is TRBJ1-1, the V gene TRBV5-1; D is perhaps TRBD1 (6 bases). The CDR3 contains 15 residues. The V end lost 5 bases, the J end lost 4 bases, and 18 bases lay between the germline ends. Per the germline V gene, CDR1 is SGHRS and CDR2 is YFSETQ. This chain's CDR3 is CASRVSGGQGTEAFF. The CDR3 DNA reads as TGCGCCAGCAGGGTCTCTGGGGGGCAAGGCACTGAAGCTTTCTTT.

The chain has TRBV27 and TRBJ2-7; D is unclear. Per the germline V gene, CDR1 is MNHEY and CDR2 is SMNVEV (reference sequence). Trimming cost V 4 bases and J 0 bases, with 7 bases left between them. The CDR3 is 13 residues long. The DNA of the CDR3 is TGTGCCAGCAGTTCTGTTAGCTCCTACGAGCAGTACTTC. This encodes CASSSVSSYEQYF.

This chain uses TRBV9 with TRBJ2-7; 7 bases are a match to TRBD1. The J segment lost 2 bases and the V segment lost 4 bases, leaving 6 bases of the junction unmatched. Germline V gene lookup returns CDR1 SGDLS and CDR2 YYNGEE. There are 14 residues in the CDR3. CDR3 amino acids: CASSSRTGAYEQYF. The CDR3 bases are TGTGCCAGCAGCTCCCGGACAGGCGCCTACGAGCAGTACTTC.

The chain has TRBV5-1 and TRBJ2-5; D is undetermined. The germline gives CDR1 SGHRS, CDR2 YFSETQ. Trimming left V 4 bases short and J 1 base short, with 11 bases between. The CDR3 runs 14 residues. The CDR3, as DNA: TGCGCCAGCAGCGGCAACCTCCTCCAAGAGACCCAGTACTTC. Translation gives CASSGNLLQETQYF.

The rearrangement uses TRBV19 and TRBJ1-2; 8 bases match TRBD1. V gave up 5 bases and J gave up 1 base; unmatched junction bases: 12. The CDR3 is made up of 17 amino acids. The germline V gene encodes CDR1 LNHDA and CDR2 SQIVND (reference sequence). This chain's CDR3 is CASSVSEDRVFNYGYTF. In nucleotides, the CDR3 is TGTGCCAGTAGTGTCTCTGAGGACAGGGTTTTTAACTATGGCTACACCTTC. Drawing the rest from reference TRBV19 and TRBJ1-2, the complete variable domain is DGGITQSPKYLFRKEGQNVTLSCEQNLNHDAMYWYRQDPGQGLRLIYYSQIVNDFQKGDIAEGYSVSREKKESFPLTVTSAQKNPTAFYLCASSVSEDRVFNYGYTFGSGTRLTVV.

The chain joins TRBV7-2 to TRBJ2-3; a weak D match, TRBD2 (6 bases). The CDR3 is made up of 14 amino acids. Per germline, CDR1 SGHTA and CDR2 FQGNSA. Trimming shortened V by 8 bases and J by 1 base, and 13 bases separated the two germline ends. CDR3 DNA: TGTGCCAGCTCGTGGGGGGAGGGCACAGATACGCAGTATTTT. Translating it yields CASSWGEGTDTQYF.

V usage is TRBV28 and J usage is TRBJ2-6; TRBD1 aligns across 7 bases. This CDR3 has 14 amino acids. V gave up 6 bases and J gave up 2 bases; unmatched junction bases: 1. Germline V CDR1 and CDR2: MDHEN, SYDVKM. The CDR3 loop reads CASSGTAGANVLTF. The CDR3 DNA is TGTGCCAGCAGCGGGACAGCTGGGGCCAACGTCCTGACTTTC. The full variable domain, its missing parts supplied by reference TRBV28 and TRBJ2-6, is DVKVTQSSRYLVKRTGEKVFLECVQDMDHENMFWYRQDPGLGLRLIYFSYDVKMKEKGDIPEGYSVSREKKERFSLILESASTNQTSMYLCASSGTAGANVLTFGAGSRLTVL.

The chain uses TRBV28 and TRBJ2-1; TRBD2 matches 7 bases. The CDR3 extends over 17 amino acids. The ends lost 1 base at V and 6 bases at J; junction bases unmatched: 12. The germline V gene encodes CDR1 MDHEN and CDR2 SYDVKM. The CDR3 DNA reads as TGTGCCAGCAGTTTATCGTGGTGGGGGGGTTCGGGCAATGAGCAGTTCTTC. This translates into CASSLSWWGGSGNEQFF. The complete variable domain, with remaining parts taken from reference TRBV28 and TRBJ2-1, reads DVKVTQSSRYLVKRTGEKVFLECVQDMDHENMFWYRQDPGLGLRLIYFSYDVKMKEKGDIPEGYSVSREKKERFSLILESASTNQTSMYLCASSLSWWGGSGNEQFFGPGTRLTVL.

This sequence joins TRBV27 and TRBJ2-2; 10 bases align to TRBD2. Losses at the gene ends were 5 bases for V and 7 bases for J; bases not matched to a gene: 13. The CDR3 has 17 amino acids. Germline assignment: CDR1 MNHEY and CDR2 SMNVEV (reference sequence). The CDR3: CASSQTSLAGVVGELFF. The DNA of the CDR3 is TGTGCCAGCAGTCAAACTTCTCTAGCGGGGGTGGTCGGGGAGCTGTTTTTT.

J is TRBJ2-7 and V is TRBV2; 7 bases map to TRBD2. Germline CDR1 reads SNHLY; CDR2 reads FYNNEI. The CDR3 consists of 12 residues. The V gene end was trimmed by 4 bases and the J gene end by 6 bases; junction bases not matched to a gene: 3. As DNA, the CDR3 is TGTGCCAGCAGTGCGACTAGCTCCGAGCAGTACTTC. Translation: CASSATSSEQYF. The full variable domain, rest sourced from reference TRBV2 and TRBJ2-7, is EPEVTQTPSHQVTQMGQEVILRCVPISNHLYFYWYRQILGQKVEFLVSFYNNEISEKSEIFDDQFSVERPDGSNFTLKIRSTKLEDSAMYFCASSATSSEQYFGPGTRLTVT.

This chain connects TRBV28 to TRBJ1-1; D not certain. This CDR3 region has 14 residues. Trimming left V 3 bases short and J 0 bases short, with 8 bases between. The V gene's germline CDR1 is MDHEN and CDR2 SYDVKM. This CDR3 is CASSFTGLNTEAFF. The CDR3 DNA reads as TGTGCCAGCAGTTTCACCGGGCTGAACACTGAAGCTTTCTTT.

This clone counts as medium-sized. This sequence joins TRBV6-1 and TRBJ2-7; D uncertain. Germline-derived CDR1 and CDR2 are MNHNS and SASEGT. CDR3 length: 13 amino acids. The V end lost 8 bases, the J end lost 1 base, and 12 bases lay between the germline ends. CDR3 sequence: CASEARLSYEQYF. As DNA, the CDR3 is TGTGCCAGCGAAGCCAGACTGTCCTACGAGCAGTACTTC.

This sequence joins TRBV5-1 and TRBJ2-3; TRBD1 matches at 10 bases. Trimming removed 0 bases from V and 8 bases from J; junction bases left unmatched: 12. The CDR3 has 17 amino acids. The germline V gene has CDR1 SGHRS and CDR2 YFSETQ. CDR3 sequence: CASSLGQGASLQGTQYF. CDR3 in DNA: TGCGCCAGCAGCTTGGGACAGGGGGCTTCCCTCCAGGGTACGCAGTATTTT.

The rearrangement uses TRBV10-3 and TRBJ2-7, with 9 bases fitting TRBD2. J lost 2 bases, V lost 10 bases, and 3 bases had no gene match. This CDR3 is built from 12 residues. CDR1 and CDR2 from the germline V gene are ENHRY and SYGVKD. The CDR3 coding sequence is TGTGCCACCCGGACTAGCGCCTACGAGCAGTACTTC. Protein product: CATRTSAYEQYF.

The chain couples TRBV4-2 to TRBJ2-7, with D hard to call. The germline gives CDR1 LGHNA, CDR2 YNFKEQ. The CDR3 is made up of 15 amino acids. Trimming took 0 bases from V and 0 from J, leaving 9 bases between them. The CDR3 nucleotides read TGTGCCAGCAGCCAAGAATCCTCCTACTCCTACGAGCAGTACTTC. As protein: CASSQESSYSYEQYF.

This clone was detected a few times. The chain recombines TRBV7-8 with TRBJ2-7; D remains ambiguous. CDR3 size: 12 residues. V lost 5 bases, J lost 4 bases, and 9 bases lay in between. Per germline, CDR1 SGHVS and CDR2 FQNEAQ. CDR3 sequence (DNA): TGTGCCAGCAGCCACTCACAGTACGAGCAGTACTTC. This sequence encodes CASSHSQYEQYF.

The gene calls are TRBV7-9 and TRBJ2-3; D may be TRBD2 (5 bases). The length of the CDR3 is 15 residues. Germline loops: CDR1 SEHNR, CDR2 FQNEAQ (reference sequence). V dropped 2 bases and J dropped 0 bases, with 9 bases sitting between them. DNA of the CDR3: TGTGCCAGCAGCTTAAGCAGGACTAGCACAGATACGCAGTATTTT. Translation gives CASSLSRTSTDTQYF.

The gene calls are TRBV6-6 and TRBJ1-2; D remains unclear. Germline V lookup: CDR1 MNHNY, CDR2 SVGAGI (reference sequence). The CDR3 is 13 amino acids. The V end was cut by 2 bases, the J end by 4 bases, with 8 bases between. In nucleotides, the CDR3 is TGTGCCAGCAGTTACCAAAACCTCTATGGCTACACCTTC. Its translation: CASSYQNLYGYTF.

The V gene is TRBV28, the J gene TRBJ1-1; TRBD1 might be the D (6 bases). Between the trimmed V and J ends, which lost 3 bases and 8 bases, there was a span of 16 bases. From germline, CDR1 is MDHEN and CDR2 SYDVKM. The CDR3 spans 14 residues. This chain's CDR3 is CASSLLDPGAEAFF. The CDR3 DNA reads TGTGCCAGCAGTTTGCTCGACCCAGGGGCGGAAGCTTTCTTT.

The chain combines TRBV6-6 with TRBJ2-7, with D possibly being TRBD2 (5 bases). The ends were cut back, 6 bases at V and 9 bases at J, with 18 bases in the middle. Germline CDR1 MNHNY, CDR2 SVGAGI (reference sequence). This CDR3 has 13 residues. The CDR3 DNA reads as TGTGCCAGCAGCCTCATTGGAGTCGAGGGGCAGTACTTC. Amino acids: CASSLIGVEGQYF.

The sample holds one count of this clone. The chain carries TRBV2 and TRBJ1-5, with a weak D call TRBD1 (6 bases). The CDR3 totals 15 residues. From germline, CDR1 is SNHLY and CDR2 FYNNEI. V shed 4 bases and J shed 1 base, with 11 bases lying between them. CDR3 region: CASSVGGPSNQPQHF. The DNA for the CDR3 is TGTGCCAGCAGTGTTGGGGGGCCGAGCAATCAGCCCCAGCATTTT.